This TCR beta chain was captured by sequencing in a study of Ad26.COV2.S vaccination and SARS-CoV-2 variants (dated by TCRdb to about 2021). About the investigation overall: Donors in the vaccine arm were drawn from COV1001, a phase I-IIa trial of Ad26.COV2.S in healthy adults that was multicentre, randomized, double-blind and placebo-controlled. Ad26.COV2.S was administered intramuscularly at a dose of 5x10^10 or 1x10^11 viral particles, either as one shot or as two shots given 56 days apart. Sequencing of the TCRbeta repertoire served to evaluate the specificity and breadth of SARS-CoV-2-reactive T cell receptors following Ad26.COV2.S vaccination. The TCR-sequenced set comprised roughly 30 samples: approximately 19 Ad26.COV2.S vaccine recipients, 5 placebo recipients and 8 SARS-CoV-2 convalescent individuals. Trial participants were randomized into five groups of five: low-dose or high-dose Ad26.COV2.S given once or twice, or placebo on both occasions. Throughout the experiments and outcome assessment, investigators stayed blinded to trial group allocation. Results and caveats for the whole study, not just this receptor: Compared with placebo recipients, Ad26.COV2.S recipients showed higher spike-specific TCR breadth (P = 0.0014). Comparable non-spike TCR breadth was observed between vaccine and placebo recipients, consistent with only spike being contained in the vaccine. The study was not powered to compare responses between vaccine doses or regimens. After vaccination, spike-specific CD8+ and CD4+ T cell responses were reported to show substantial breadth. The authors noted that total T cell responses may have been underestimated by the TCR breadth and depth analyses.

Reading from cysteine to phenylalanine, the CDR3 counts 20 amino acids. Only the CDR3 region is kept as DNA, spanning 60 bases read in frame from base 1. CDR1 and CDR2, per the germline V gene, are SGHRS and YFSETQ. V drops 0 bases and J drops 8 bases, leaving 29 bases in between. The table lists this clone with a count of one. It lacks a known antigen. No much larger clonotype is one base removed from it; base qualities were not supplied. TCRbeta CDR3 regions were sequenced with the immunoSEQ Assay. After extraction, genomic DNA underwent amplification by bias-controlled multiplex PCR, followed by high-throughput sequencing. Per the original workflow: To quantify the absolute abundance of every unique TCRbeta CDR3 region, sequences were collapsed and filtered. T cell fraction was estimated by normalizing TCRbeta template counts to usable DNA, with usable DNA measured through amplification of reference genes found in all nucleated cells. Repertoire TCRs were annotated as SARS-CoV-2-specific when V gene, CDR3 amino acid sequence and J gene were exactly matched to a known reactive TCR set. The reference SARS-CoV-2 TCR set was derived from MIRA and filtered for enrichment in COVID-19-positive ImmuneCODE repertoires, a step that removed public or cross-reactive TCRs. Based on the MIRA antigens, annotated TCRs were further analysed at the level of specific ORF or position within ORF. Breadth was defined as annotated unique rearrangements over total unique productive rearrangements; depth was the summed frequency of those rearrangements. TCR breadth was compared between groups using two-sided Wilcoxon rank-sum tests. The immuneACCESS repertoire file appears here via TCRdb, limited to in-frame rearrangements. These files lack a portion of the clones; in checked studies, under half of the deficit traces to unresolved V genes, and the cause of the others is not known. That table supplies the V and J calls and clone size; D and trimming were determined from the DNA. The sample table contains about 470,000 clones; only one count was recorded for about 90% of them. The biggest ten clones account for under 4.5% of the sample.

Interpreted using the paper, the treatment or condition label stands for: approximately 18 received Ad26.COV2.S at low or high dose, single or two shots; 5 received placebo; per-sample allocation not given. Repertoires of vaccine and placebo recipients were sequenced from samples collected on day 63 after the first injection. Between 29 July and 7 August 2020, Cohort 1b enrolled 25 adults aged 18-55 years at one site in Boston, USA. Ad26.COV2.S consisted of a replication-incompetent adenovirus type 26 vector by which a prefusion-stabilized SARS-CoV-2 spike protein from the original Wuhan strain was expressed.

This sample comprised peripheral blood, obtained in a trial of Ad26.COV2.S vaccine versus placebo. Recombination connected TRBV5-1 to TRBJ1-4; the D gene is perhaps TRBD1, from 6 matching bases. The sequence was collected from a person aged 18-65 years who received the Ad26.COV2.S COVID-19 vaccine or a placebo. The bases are TGCGCCAGCAGCTTGGGGGACTTTCGGGGGCCGGAGCAAATAAGGGAAAAACTGTTTTTT. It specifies CASSLGDFRGPEQIREKLFF. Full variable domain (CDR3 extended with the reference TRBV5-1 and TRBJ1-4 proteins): KAGVTQTPRYLIKTRGQQVTLSCSPISGHRSVSWYQQTPGQGLQFLFEYFSETQRNKGNFPGRFSGRQFSNSRSEMNVSTLELGDSALYLCASSLGDFRGPEQIREKLFFGSGTQLSVL.